Listed below are T cell receptor beta chains from one sample, sequenced in a study of control samples from healthy donors and cancer patients. Clones were sequenced by immunoSEQ multiplex PCR, and TCRdb holds only the in-frame ones, with some missing. This table has 65,000 to 90,000 clones, less than 95% appearing once. Sequencing input: blood. These receptors all stem from a woman aged 30 to 39 in good health. CDR3s include the opening cysteine and the closing phenylalanine or tryptophan. Fields, in order: D gene, J gene, clone size, V gene, CDR3 protein, CDR3 DNA. D genes are given only for firm matches. Clone size is given for some rows only: seen once, a few or many times, or a class if the clone is expanded.

D: NA
J: TRBJ1-1
size: NA
V: TRBV5-1
CDR3: CASSFGAGMNTEAFF
DNA: TGCGCCAGCAGCTTTGGAGCGGGCATGAACACTGAAGCTTTCTTT

D: TRBD1
J: TRBJ1-5
size: NA
V: TRBV7-9
CDR3: CASSQTGENQPQHF
DNA: TGTGCCAGCAGTCAAACAGGGGAAAATCAGCCCCAGCATTTT

D: NA
J: TRBJ2-1
size: once
V: TRBV6-1
CDR3: CASSERGVRANEQFF
DNA: TGTGCCAGCAGTGAAAGGGGGGTTCGGGCCAATGAGCAGTTCTTC

D: NA
J: TRBJ1-1
size: NA
V: TRBV11-3
CDR3: CASTSTRNTEAFF
DNA: TGTGCCAGCACCTCGACAAGGAACACTGAAGCTTTCTTT

D: NA
J: TRBJ1-2
size: few
V: TRBV19
CDR3: CASRPDENNYGYTF
DNA: TGTGCCAGTAGGCCGGACGAAAATAACTATGGCTACACCTTC

D: TRBD1
J: TRBJ1-2
size: NA
V: TRBV28
CDR3: CASRPPDRAIYGYTF
DNA: TGTGCCAGCAGGCCCCCGGACAGGGCCATTTACGGCTACACCTTC

D: NA
J: TRBJ2-7
size: NA
V: TRBV19
CDR3: CASSNGVTYEQYF
DNA: TGTGCCAGTAGCAACGGGGTAACCTACGAGCAGTACTTC

D: NA
J: TRBJ1-3
size: NA
V: TRBV7-8
CDR3: CASSREHSLIGNTIYF
DNA: TGTGCCAGCAGCCGAGAGCACTCCCTCATTGGAAACACCATATATTTT

D: TRBD1
J: TRBJ1-2
size: NA
V: TRBV5-1
CDR3: CASSQDTGVVGYTF
DNA: TGCGCCAGCAGCCAAGATACAGGGGTGGTTGGCTACACCTTC

D: TRBD2
J: TRBJ2-1
size: NA
V: TRBV7-9
CDR3: CASSLATGLAYNEQFF
DNA: TGTGCCAGCAGCTTAGCGACGGGACTAGCGTACAATGAGCAGTTCTTC

D: NA
J: TRBJ2-3
size: NA
V: TRBV7-3
CDR3: CASGGSSTDTQYF
DNA: TGTGCCAGCGGCGGCAGCAGCACAGATACGCAGTATTTT

D: NA
J: TRBJ1-5
size: NA
V: TRBV19
CDR3: CASTMGDYQPQHF
DNA: TGTGCCAGTACCATGGGGGATTATCAGCCCCAGCATTTT

D: NA
J: TRBJ1-1
size: NA
V: TRBV6-5
CDR3: CASTPDRTNTEAFF
DNA: TGTGCCAGCACTCCGGACAGAACGAACACTGAAGCTTTCTTT

D: NA
J: TRBJ2-1
size: NA
V: TRBV5-6
CDR3: CASHQNTGLYNEQFF
DNA: TGTGCCAGCCACCAAAATACGGGACTTTACAATGAGCAGTTCTTC

D: NA
J: TRBJ1-4
size: NA
V: TRBV10-3
CDR3: CAISESGIMNEKLFF
DNA: TGTGCCATCAGTGAGTCGGGCATTATGAATGAAAAACTGTTTTTT

D: NA
J: TRBJ2-6
size: NA
V: TRBV9
CDR3: CASSRQVPGANVLTF
DNA: TGTGCCAGCAGCAGACAGGTCCCTGGGGCCAACGTCCTGACTTTC

D: TRBD1
J: TRBJ2-6
size: NA
V: TRBV29-1
CDR3: CSVEGQSSSGANVLTF
DNA: TGCAGCGTTGAGGGACAGTCGAGCTCTGGGGCCAACGTCCTGACTTTC

D: TRBD1
J: TRBJ2-7
size: NA
V: TRBV30
CDR3: CAWRGQANEQYF
DNA: TGTGCCTGGAGGGGACAGGCAAACGAGCAGTACTTC

D: NA
J: TRBJ1-6
size: NA
V: TRBV5-1
CDR3: CASSLAGLKTDNSPLHF
DNA: TGCGCCAGCAGCTTGGCCGGACTTAAGACAGATAATTCACCCCTCCACTTT

D: TRBD1
J: TRBJ2-5
size: NA
V: TRBV7-3
CDR3: CASSGTGTRGETQYF
DNA: TGTGCCAGCAGCGGGACAGGGACAAGGGGGGAGACCCAGTACTTC

D: NA
J: TRBJ2-2
size: NA
V: TRBV12-3/TRBV12-4
CDR3: CASSFYGGELFF
DNA: TGTGCCAGCAGTTTCTATGGGGGGGAGCTGTTTTTT

D: NA
J: TRBJ1-1
size: once
V: TRBV6-5
CDR3: CASRKFRGENTEAFF
DNA: TGTGCCAGCAGGAAATTTAGGGGAGAGAACACTGAAGCTTTCTTT

D: NA
J: TRBJ1-2
size: NA
V: TRBV6-5
CDR3: CASRSEGYTF
DNA: TGTGCCAGCAGGTCCGAGGGCTACACCTTC

D: NA
J: TRBJ1-1
size: NA
V: TRBV24-1
CDR3: CATSSQGQAFF
DNA: TGTGCCACCTCTTCTCAGGGACAAGCTTTCTTT

D: NA
J: TRBJ1-1
size: once
V: TRBV5-6
CDR3: CASSYLAGGSAEAFF
DNA: TGTGCCAGCAGCTATTTAGCCGGTGGGTCCGCTGAAGCTTTCTTT

D: TRBD1
J: TRBJ1-6
size: NA
V: TRBV7-9
CDR3: CASSLGQGISPLHF
DNA: TGTGCCAGCAGCTTGGGACAGGGGATTTCACCCCTCCACTTT

D: NA
J: TRBJ2-3
size: NA
V: TRBV7-9
CDR3: CASSLGNRDTQYF
DNA: TGTGCCAGCAGCTTAGGGAACAGGGATACGCAGTATTTT

D: NA
J: TRBJ2-7
size: once
V: TRBV6-5
CDR3: CASRNGRGPYEQYF
DNA: TGTGCCAGCCGCAATGGGCGGGGGCCCTACGAGCAGTACTTC

D: NA
J: TRBJ2-4
size: NA
V: TRBV3-1/TRBV3-2
CDR3: CASRQTSGNIQYF
DNA: TGTGCCAGCAGACAAACCTCGGGAAACATTCAGTACTTC

D: TRBD1
J: TRBJ1-4
size: NA
V: TRBV27
CDR3: CASSSGGAANEKLFF
DNA: TGTGCCAGCAGTTCAGGGGGCGCAGCTAATGAAAAACTGTTTTTT

D: NA
J: TRBJ1-1
size: NA
V: TRBV4-2
CDR3: CASSQWDPRVTEAFF
DNA: TGTGCCAGCAGCCAATGGGACCCGAGAGTCACTGAAGCTTTCTTT

D: NA
J: TRBJ1-5
size: NA
V: TRBV13
CDR3: CASSSSRSQPQHF
DNA: TGTGCCAGCAGCTCGTCCCGTTCTCAGCCCCAGCATTTT

D: NA
J: TRBJ2-5
size: once
V: TRBV10-2
CDR3: CAAPPGSQETQYF
DNA: TGCGCCGCACCCCCCGGGAGCCAAGAGACCCAGTACTTC

D: NA
J: TRBJ1-5
size: NA
V: TRBV19
CDR3: CASSGQHQPQHF
DNA: TGTGCCAGTAGTGGACAGCATCAGCCCCAGCATTTT

D: TRBD1
J: TRBJ1-6
size: once
V: TRBV7-2
CDR3: CASSPGQGAPTQSPLHF
DNA: TGTGCCAGCAGCCCAGGACAGGGGGCGCCTACGCAATCACCCCTCCACTTT

D: NA
J: TRBJ1-2
size: once
V: TRBV19
CDR3: CASTEIGTSSYGYTF
DNA: TGTGCCAGTACCGAAATAGGGACATCTTCCTATGGCTACACCTTC

D: NA
J: TRBJ1-5
size: NA
V: TRBV19
CDR3: CASTPLGGSNQPQHF
DNA: TGTGCCAGTACCCCGCTCGGGGGGAGCAATCAGCCCCAGCATTTT

D: NA
J: TRBJ1-3
size: NA
V: TRBV24-1
CDR3: CATSDPGLGNTIYF
DNA: TGTGCCACCAGTGATCCCGGACTGGGAAACACCATATATTTT

D: NA
J: TRBJ2-7
size: NA
V: TRBV30
CDR3: CAWTSGVRHEQYF
DNA: TGTGCCTGGACATCAGGGGTGAGGCACGAGCAGTACTTC

D: TRBD1
J: TRBJ1-2
size: NA
V: TRBV10-3
CDR3: CAINEGQQARYGYTF
DNA: TGTGCCATCAATGAGGGACAGCAAGCTCGATATGGCTACACCTTC

D: NA
J: TRBJ2-2
size: NA
V: TRBV5-8
CDR3: CASSSKRRGGTGELFF
DNA: TGTGCCAGCAGCTCTAAGAGGAGGGGCGGCACCGGGGAGCTGTTTTTT

D: TRBD2
J: TRBJ2-3
size: NA
V: TRBV12-5
CDR3: CASGLGRASGGHTQYF
DNA: TGTGCTAGTGGTTTGGGGCGGGCTAGCGGGGGGCATACGCAGTATTTT

D: TRBD1
J: TRBJ1-1
size: NA
V: TRBV14
CDR3: CASSPGGAGTEAFF
DNA: TGTGCCAGCAGCCCAGGGGGAGCCGGCACTGAAGCTTTCTTT

D: TRBD1
J: TRBJ1-4
size: NA
V: TRBV19
CDR3: CASRSRGRVEKLFF
DNA: TGTGCCAGTAGGAGCAGGGGGCGCGTAGAAAAACTGTTTTTT

D: NA
J: TRBJ2-5
size: once
V: TRBV6-5
CDR3: CASSYSETQYF
DNA: TGTGCCAGCAGTTACTCGGAGACCCAGTACTTC

D: TRBD2
J: TRBJ2-1
size: NA
V: TRBV19
CDR3: CASSIPLLAGRKDEQFF
DNA: TGTGCCAGTAGTATACCCCTGCTAGCGGGGCGCAAGGATGAGCAGTTCTTC

D: NA
J: TRBJ1-6
size: NA
V: TRBV6-5
CDR3: CASRPYRDSNSPLHF
DNA: TGTGCCAGCAGACCTTACAGGGACTCCAATTCACCCCTCCACTTT

D: NA
J: TRBJ2-3
size: NA
V: TRBV7-9
CDR3: CASSLGAGAYSSTDTQYF
DNA: TGTGCCAGCAGCTTAGGCGCGGGGGCGTATTCTAGCACAGATACGCAGTATTTT

D: TRBD1
J: TRBJ2-5
size: NA
V: TRBV4-1
CDR3: CASSPQDRGQPEKETQYF
DNA: TGCGCCAGCAGCCCCCAAGACAGGGGCCAGCCAGAAAAAGAGACCCAGTACTTC

D: TRBD2
J: TRBJ2-1
size: NA
V: TRBV7-3
CDR3: CASSLQSSGINEQFF
DNA: TGTGCCAGCAGCTTACAGTCTAGCGGGATTAATGAGCAGTTCTTC

D: TRBD1
J: TRBJ1-2
size: NA
V: TRBV9
CDR3: CASSVGTGVRDYGYTF
DNA: TGTGCCAGCAGCGTAGGTACAGGGGTTCGTGATTATGGCTACACCTTC